This T cell receptor (beta chain) comes out of a study of blood T cell repertoires in COVID-19 (dated by TCRdb to about 2020). Turning to the overall study: Samples covering the acute and convalescent phases of COVID-19 were provided by collaborators in the United States, Italy and Spain. The sample metadata nearly always contained a de-identified subject ID, COVID-19 status, age in years and sex. Samples were obtained from the ongoing ImmuneRACE study (first 160 participants) and from about 1,300 subjects provided by 6 global collaborators. Subjects who had been exposed to COVID-19, were actively infected with it, or had recovered from it provided the deeply sampled blood TCRbeta repertoires that made up the dataset. Where HLA class I and class II types were available, the types were taken from metadata supplied by the sample provider, not from assay-based typing. The repertoires were released in a freely available public database meant as a resource for research on the immune response to SARS-CoV-2. The material from the prospective study consisted of cDNA or gDNA derived from T cells, B-cell-depleted T cells, or PBMCs.

In the prospective study, participants were roughly 18 to 95 years old, resided in about two dozen geographic areas of the United States, and were enrolled through a virtual design. Cohort assignment in the prospective study relied on participant-reported clinical history from a screening survey and a study questionnaire. In the prospective study, mobile phlebotomists collected whole blood, serum and a nasopharyngeal or oropharyngeal swab from each participant. Participants in the prospective study had the option to provide additional blood draws and questionnaires over an approximately 2-month period. Before DNA extraction, blood samples from the prospective study were shipped at room temperature or frozen. To note about this clone: Its antigen remains undetermined. Qualities for individual bases were not recorded, and no much larger clone is one base off.

The paper's findings and limits, for the study overall: Clinical and demographic metadata were provided uncurated, with the amount varying by source and participant.

TCRbeta CDR3 regions were amplified from genomic DNA using the immunoSEQ Assay, a bias-controlled multiplex PCR. From the authors' description of their analysis: The number of nucleated cells in each sample was estimated from the amplification of reference gene primers within the assay. Sequence reads were collapsed and filtered to measure the absolute abundance of every unique TCRbeta CDR3 rearrangement. For each sample, productive Simpson clonality was calculated as the square root of Simpson's diversity index over productive rearrangements. Sourced from immuneACCESS, this table was stored by TCRdb with only in-frame sequences that have V and J called. A share of the clones is absent; for the studies checked, an unresolved V gene accounts for under half, and the remainder has no known explanation. The DNA was the basis for D and trimming; V, J and clone size are from that table. The sample table holds fewer than 250,000 clones, of which around 84% were seen once. Clones ranked in the top ten supply around 7% of the sample.

The clonotype originates from a woman between 40 and 50 years old with acute COVID-19. The sample was PBMCs or T cells enriched from blood (not recorded which).

The DNA sequence follows: TGTGCCAGCAGTGAGGGCAGGGGCTCTGGGGCCAACGTCCTGACTTTC. The resulting protein is CASSEGRGSGANVLTF. The receptor chain draws on TRBV6-1 and TRBJ2-6, with a weak D call of TRBD1 (6 bases match). Via the germline V gene, CDR1 is MNHNS and CDR2 SASEGT. The V and J ends are trimmed by 3 bases and 0 bases, leaving 9 bases between them. Including the terminal cysteine and phenylalanine, the CDR3 comprises 16 residues. CDR3 DNA is the only sequence kept; it has 48 bases, read in frame from the first base.